The 8 T cell receptor beta chains below all came from one sample that was sequenced in a study of T-cell reconstitution after alpha-beta-depleted transplantation in children. Unique molecular identifiers were incorporated when the TCRbeta library was constructed. From the PCR reads, TCRdb called clonotypes with MiXCR, one entry per CDR3 protein. The data contain about 72,000 distinct CDR3 sequences, approximately 7.3% of them singletons. The specimen comprised PBMCs from the stem cell graft donor, sampled from the stem cell graft. All receptors derive from a human donor who donated a stem cell graft to a child with acute lymphoblastic leukemia.

This clonotype came up many times. The rearrangement links TRBV4-1 to TRBJ2-2; TRBD1 matches at 7 bases. Trimming at V came to 0 bases and at J to 0 bases, leaving 4 bases not matched to a gene. Germline loops: CDR1 MGHRA, CDR2 YSYEKL. The CDR3 totals 17 residues. The CDR3 region has the DNA TGCGCCAGCAGCCAAGATCGGGACAGCGCGAACACCGGGGAGCTGTTTTTT. Protein product: CASSQDRDSANTGELFF.

This chain connects TRBV11-3 to TRBJ2-7; D is uncertain. With 5 bases removed from V and 8 bases from J, the gap between germline ends came to 16 bases. The CDR3 consists of 13 residues. Per germline, CDR1 SGHNT and CDR2 YENEEA. The CDR3 DNA reads as TGTGCCAGCAGCCCACGCGGTCTGGGGAAGCAGTACTTC. Protein product: CASSPRGLGKQYF. Filled out from reference TRBV11-3 and TRBJ2-7, the complete variable domain reads EAGVVQSPRYKIIEKKQPVAFWCNPISGHNTLYWYLQNLGQGPELLIRYENEEAVDDSQLPKDRFSAERLKGVDSTLKIQPAELGDSAVYLCASSPRGLGKQYFGPGTRLTVT.

This clonotype has just a few counts. V and J are TRBV7-9 and TRBJ1-1; D gene ambiguous. The CDR3 length is 16 residues. The V end lost 1 base, the J end lost 1 base, and 13 bases lay between the germline ends. Germline V gene data show CDR1 as SEHNR and CDR2 as FQNEAQ (reference sequence). The CDR3 nucleotides are TGTGCCAGCAGCTTAGGAGGTGCGGGGAGGAACACTGAAGCTTTCTTT. Translating gives CASSLGGAGRNTEAFF.

This clonotype was seen at least ten times. This sequence joins TRBV10-1 and TRBJ2-3; D is undetermined. V lost 3 bases and J 0 bases, leaving 10 bases between the germline ends. The CDR3 has 15 residues. Germline lookup yields CDR1 WNHNN and CDR2 SYGVQD (reference sequence). The CDR3 DNA follows: TGCGCCAGCAGTGATCGGCAGTCTAGCACAGATACGCAGTATTTT. This gives the protein CASSDRQSSTDTQYF.

This clonotype showed up many times. The chain has TRBV4-3 and TRBJ1-5, with a tentative D call TRBD1 (5 bases). In germline, CDR1 is LGHNA, CDR2 YSLEER. Trimming left V 4 bases short and J 4 bases short, with 11 bases between. This CDR3 is 14 amino acids long. CDR3 protein: CASSPDSTNQPQHF. The CDR3 DNA is TGCGCCAGCAGCCCAGACAGCACGAATCAGCCCCAGCATTTT.

This clonotype was found many times. The rearrangement uses TRBV18 and TRBJ1-4; possibly TRBD1 for D (6 bases). The CDR3 is 16 amino acids. Trimming took off 6 bases at V and 0 bases at J, with 14 bases between the two ends. CDR1 is KGHSH and CDR2 is LQKENI in the germline V gene. The CDR3 DNA reads TGTGCCAGCTCCCCAAGACAGGTTTCAACTAATGAAAAACTGTTTTTT. This codes for CASSPRQVSTNEKLFF.

In this sample, this clonotype turned up many times. This chain joins TRBV6-5 and TRBJ2-3; perhaps TRBD2 as D (7 bases). V lost 8 bases to trimming and J lost 0 bases, with 18 bases between them. The germline V gene has CDR1 MNHEY and CDR2 SVGAGI. The CDR3 sequence is 16 residues long. CDR3 coding DNA: TGTGCCAGCGGCCGCCGGGGGGCCCCTAGCACAGATACGCAGTATTTT. Protein product: CASGRRGAPSTDTQYF.

This clonotype appeared many times. The chain couples TRBV3-1 to TRBJ2-1; TRBD1 agrees at 8 bases. Germline trimming cut 1 base from V and 6 bases from J; bases unmatched to any gene: 5. The CDR3 covers 15 residues. Germline assignment: CDR1 LGHDT and CDR2 YNNKEL (reference sequence). The CDR3 protein is CASSQAQGASNEQFF. CDR3 DNA: TGTGCCAGCAGCCAAGCGCAGGGGGCGAGCAATGAGCAGTTCTTC.